Below are 27 T cell receptor beta chains sequenced from a single sample in a study of molecular identifiers for immune sequencing clone quantification. A single record per CDR3 protein comes from TCRdb applying MiXCR to the PCR reads. The data show hundreds of thousands of distinct CDR3 sequences, just under 20% seen once. Sample: naive CD8+ T cells from blood, with Jurkat cell RNA spiked in. Subset of the sample: FACS-sorted CD8+CD4-CCR7+CD45RA+ naive T cells. The source is a human donor in good health. Some libraries in this study had Jurkat cell RNA spiked in.

This clonotype has a handful of counts. The V and J genes are TRBV30 and TRBJ2-1; 13 nucleotides align to TRBD2. V gave up 7 bases and J gave up 9 bases; unmatched junction bases: 6. This CDR3 is built from 13 residues. Germline lookup yields CDR1 GTSNPN and CDR2 SVGIG (reference sequence). This chain's CDR3 is CALGLAGVGEQFF. The CDR3 DNA follows: TGTGCCTTAGGACTAGCGGGAGTGGGTGAGCAGTTCTTC.

This clonotype was observed a handful of times. The V and J genes are TRBV7-9 and TRBJ2-3; D gene unclear. This CDR3 has 16 residues. The germline V gene encodes CDR1 SEHNR and CDR2 FQNEAQ (reference sequence). V was trimmed by 4 bases and J by 2 bases, leaving 16 bases between them. The CDR3 spells CASSSLVESITDTQYF. In DNA form, the CDR3 reads TGTGCCAGCAGCTCTCTAGTTGAAAGTATCACAGATACGCAGTATTTT.

Details on this clonotype: A much larger clone is a single base away; this may be a read error. The rearrangement links TRBV29-1 to TRBJ2-7; 7 positions agree with TRBD1. V trimming: 6 bases; J trimming: 4 bases; junction bases outside the gene matches: 15. Germline V CDR1 and CDR2: SQVTM, ANQGSEA. The CDR3 has 15 residues. The CDR3 region has the DNA TGCAGCGTCGAGCCTCCGGGACAGACGTTGTACGAGCAGTACTTC. The encoded protein is CSVEPPGQTLYEQYF.

The V gene is TRBV3-1, the J gene TRBJ1-2; D not certain. CDR3 length equals 15 residues. V lost 3 bases, J lost 0 bases, and 11 bases lay in between. The V gene's germline CDR1 is LGHDT and CDR2 YNNKEL (reference sequence). The DNA of the CDR3 is TGTGCCAGCAGCCACGATTTGGTTCCTAACTATGGCTACACCTTC. Its protein product is CASSHDLVPNYGYTF.

The chain uses TRBV27 and TRBJ2-7; 14 bases line up with TRBD2. Germline V gene sequence: CDR1 MNHEY, CDR2 SMNVEV (reference sequence). This CDR3 has 16 residues. V shed 8 bases, J shed 5 bases, and the junction held 11 bases outside the gene matches. The CDR3 nucleotides read TGTGCCAGCGCGGGAGGCGGGACTAGCGGGAGCAACGAGCAGTACTTC. Translation: CASAGGGTSGSNEQYF.

This clonotype was observed many times. The chain couples TRBV15 to TRBJ2-3, with a possible D match to TRBD2 (7 bases). The CDR3 sequence is 14 residues long. CDR1 and CDR2 (germline): LNHNV, YYDKDF (reference sequence). V lost 1 base and J lost 7, with 12 bases in between. CDR3 nucleotides: TGTGCCACCAGCAGAGCGGGCGGGGGCAATACGCAGTATTTT. This encodes CATSRAGGGNTQYF.

As to this clonotype: One end of the junction does not line up with germline, which may come from a read error. V gene TRBV12-3 or TRBV12-4 combines with J gene TRBJ2-3; TRBD1 is a possible D gene (6 bases). The CDR3 is 14 residues long. The CDR3 protein is CASSSGQRWDTRYF. In nucleotides, the CDR3 is TGTGCCAGCAGTTCCGGACAGAGATGGGATACGCGGTATTTT.

Many counts were recorded for this clonotype. The CDR3 coding sequence is TGTGCCAGCAGCCCATACACAGATACGCAGTATTTT. It specifies CASSPYTDTQYF. This rearrangement joins TRBV12-3 or TRBV12-4 to TRBJ2-3; D unresolved. V lost 6 bases and J lost 2, with 6 bases in between. CDR3 length: 12 residues.

This clonotype showed up many times. The chain uses TRBV7-9 and TRBJ2-5; D not resolved. This CDR3 is 14 amino acids long. Trimming removed 5 bases at V and 2 bases at J, with 12 bases between. The V gene's germline CDR1 is SEHNR and CDR2 FQNEAQ (reference sequence). The CDR3 sequence is CASSPQALQETQYF. The CDR3 DNA follows: TGTGCCAGCAGCCCCCAGGCCTTACAAGAGACCCAGTACTTC.

This clonotype was detected ten times or more. V usage is TRBV27 and J usage is TRBJ2-7, with D unresolved. The length of the CDR3 is 16 residues. V lost 2 bases and J lost 2, with 16 bases in between. Looked up from germline, CDR1 is MNHEY and CDR2 is SMNVEV (reference sequence). The CDR3 spells CASSLVPPGGPYEQYF. In DNA, the CDR3 is TGTGCCAGCAGTTTAGTCCCCCCAGGTGGTCCCTACGAGCAGTACTTC.

As to this clonotype: A much larger clonotype is one base distant, so this may be a read error. The CDR3 does not close with the conserved phenylalanine or tryptophan, likely indicating a read error. The rearrangement links TRBV30 to TRBJ1-5, with TRBD1 matching over 7 bases. This CDR3 has 14 residues. Germline CDR1 reads GTSNPN; CDR2 reads SVGIG (reference sequence). The V segment lost 3 bases and the J segment 7 bases; nucleotides outside the gene matches: 9. CDR3 loop: CAWRSRGEGQPQHL. In DNA form, the CDR3 reads TGTGCCTGGAGGAGCAGGGGGGAAGGCCAGCCCCAGCATCTT.

This clonotype was detected ten times or more. This chain connects TRBV30 to TRBJ1-1; possible D gene TRBD1, 6 bases. This CDR3 contains 11 residues. Germline V gene sequence: CDR1 GTSNPN, CDR2 SVGIG (reference sequence). V was cut by 0 bases and J by 7 bases, with 6 bases left in between. CDR3 region: CAWSVGGEAFF. DNA of the CDR3: TGTGCCTGGAGTGTAGGGGGTGAAGCTTTCTTT. Looking up the rest from reference TRBV30 and TRBJ1-1 gives the full variable domain: SQTIHQWPATLVQPVGSPLSLECTVEGTSNPNLYWYRQAAGRGLQLLFYSVGIGQISSEVPQNLSASRPQDRQFILSSKKLLLSDSGFYLCAWSVGGEAFFGQGTRLTVV.

This clonotype has at least ten counts. The chain recombines TRBV5-6 with TRBJ2-7; D assignment may be TRBD1 or TRBD2 (5 bases each). Trimming shortened V by 4 bases and J by 2 bases, and 16 bases separated the two germline ends. Looked up from germline, CDR1 is SGHDT and CDR2 is YYEEEE. The CDR3 length is 15 residues. The CDR3 loop reads CASSPQEELPYEQYF. DNA of the CDR3: TGTGCCAGCAGCCCACAGGAGGAACTACCCTACGAGCAGTACTTC.

This clonotype was seen only a few times. The chain has TRBV27 and TRBJ1-1, with a tentative D call TRBD1 (5 bases). The CDR3 contains 15 residues. Germline loops: CDR1 MNHEY, CDR2 SMNVEV (reference sequence). V lost 5 bases and J 4 bases, leaving 17 bases between the germline ends. Here the CDR3 reads CASSRSFARGTEAFF. CDR3 bases: TGTGCCAGCAGTCGCTCCTTCGCAAGGGGCACTGAAGCTTTCTTT.

CDR3 nucleotides: TGTGCCAGCAGAGCCTCCGGGACAGGGGACGCTTTTCGAGTTCCCTCCTACGAGCAGTACTTC. It is translated as CASRASGTGDAFRVPSYEQYF. The rearrangement links TRBV2 to TRBJ2-7, with 10 bases lining up with TRBD1. Unmatched junction bases numbered 23, after V lost 6 bases and J lost 0 bases. This CDR3 has 21 amino acids. CDR1 is SNHLY and CDR2 is FYNNEI in the germline V gene.

Only a few counts were recorded for this clonotype. This chain joins TRBV27 and TRBJ2-2; TRBD2 is a possible D gene (5 bases). CDR3 size: 14 residues. V was clipped by 3 bases and J by 0 bases, with 5 bases between them. Germline V gene data show CDR1 as MNHEY and CDR2 as SMNVEV (reference sequence). DNA for the CDR3: TGTGCCAGCAGTTTCGGGACGAACACCGGGGAGCTGTTTTTT. Translated: CASSFGTNTGELFF.

This clonotype has a count of ten or more. J is TRBJ2-1 and V is TRBV7-2, with unresolved D. Trimming removed 4 bases from V and 5 bases from J, with 12 bases in between. The CDR3 length is 14 residues. Germline assignment: CDR1 SGHTA and CDR2 FQGNSA. The CDR3 region has the DNA TGTGCCAGCAGCTCCCCTGGTCTTCACAATGAGCAGTTCTTC. Translation: CASSSPGLHNEQFF.

The gene calls are TRBV6-2 or TRBV6-3 and TRBJ2-3; D ambiguous. Per the germline V gene, CDR1 is MNHEY and CDR2 is SVGEGT. V was trimmed by 1 base and J by 0 bases, leaving 8 bases between them. The CDR3 is made up of 15 amino acids. The CDR3: CASSYFPHSTDTQYF. For the CDR3, the DNA is TGTGCCAGCAGTTACTTCCCTCACAGCACAGATACGCAGTATTTT.

Of note for this clonotype: A junction boundary mismatches the germline segment, possibly from a read error. CDR3: CASGQDRGVGEQFF. CDR3 sequence (DNA): TGCGCCAGCGGCCAAGATCGGGGGGTAGGGGAGCAGTTCTTC. The V call is TRBV4-3, the J call TRBJ2-1; 7 positions match TRBD2. CDR3 length: 14 amino acids. Germline V gene lookup returns CDR1 LGHNA and CDR2 YSLEER.

The sample holds many counts of this clonotype. This chain uses TRBV19 with TRBJ1-1, with 8 bases lining up with TRBD1. V lost 8 bases, J lost 4 bases, and 9 bases stayed unmatched. Germline V gives CDR1 LNHDA, CDR2 SQIVND (reference sequence). The CDR3 sequence is 14 residues long. The CDR3 loop is CASFPTDRGTEAFF. DNA for the CDR3: TGTGCCAGTTTTCCCACCGACAGGGGCACTGAAGCTTTCTTT.

The table lists this clonotype with many counts. This chain links TRBV5-1 with TRBJ2-7; D is uncertain. The germline V gene has CDR1 SGHRS and CDR2 YFSETQ. The CDR3 extends over 13 amino acids. The V end was cut by 2 bases, the J end by 4 bases, with 10 bases between. CDR3 region: CASSFLAIYEQYF. CDR3 in DNA: TGCGCCAGCAGCTTCTTGGCCATTTACGAGCAGTACTTC.

In regard to this clonotype: A read error may be the cause here, since a much bigger clone is one base away. The chain carries TRBV27 and TRBJ1-1; D remains unclear. This CDR3 region has 13 residues. Germline V gene lookup returns CDR1 MNHEY and CDR2 SMNVEV (reference sequence). The CDR3 region is CAGSPSWSTEAFF. CDR3 sequence (DNA): TGTGCCGGCAGTCCCTCATGGAGCACTGAAGCTTTCTTT.

For this clonotype: Being one base from a much bigger clone, this may be a read error. V is TRBV9 and J is TRBJ2-3; tentatively, D is TRBD2 (5 bases). The CDR3 extends over 13 amino acids. Germline CDR1 reads SGDLS; CDR2 reads YYNGEE. The CDR3 region has the DNA TGTGCCGGCAGCGGAACTAGCACAGATACGCAGTATTTT. This codes for CAGSGTSTDTQYF.

Notes on this clonotype: A much more abundant neighbour one base away suggests this may be a read error. The chain uses TRBV6-1 and TRBJ2-7; D is unclear. CDR3 size: 10 residues. Looked up from germline, CDR1 is MNHNS and CDR2 is SASEGT. The CDR3 DNA sequence: TGTGCCAGCAGTGCCCTCGAGCGGTACTTC. Protein: CASSALERYF.

This clonotype occurred many times. The chain recombines TRBV9 with TRBJ2-3, with 7 bases matching TRBD2. The V gene end was trimmed by 2 bases and the J gene end by 1 base; junction bases not matched to a gene: 13. The CDR3 covers 18 residues. Germline V lookup: CDR1 SGDLS, CDR2 YYNGEE. CDR3 DNA sequence: TGTGCCAGCAGCGTGAGTGATGGACTAGATCCCCGCACAGATACGCAGTATTTT. Translated, it gives CASSVSDGLDPRTDTQYF. The variable domain in full, completed from reference TRBV9 and TRBJ2-3, reads DSGVTQTPKHLITATGQRVTLRCSPRSGDLSVYWYQQSLDQGLQFLIQYYNGEERAKGNILERFSAQQFPDLHSELNLSSLELGDSALYFCASSVSDGLDPRTDTQYFGPGTRLTVL.

A remark on this clonotype: One end of the junction fails to match germline, which may point to a read error. The chain joins TRBV7-9 to TRBJ2-5; D call uncertain. The CDR3 contains 15 residues. Looked up from germline, CDR1 is SEHNR and CDR2 is FQNEAQ (reference sequence). CDR3 sequence (DNA): TGTGCCAGCAGCTTAGCGGTCAGCCTCCAAGCGACCCAGTACTTC. The encoded protein is CASSLAVSLQATQYF.

The chain couples TRBV5-6 to TRBJ2-7; possible D gene TRBD1, 6 bases. The CDR3 totals 14 residues. Germline V CDR1 and CDR2: SGHDT, YYEEEE. Trimming took 2 bases from V and 2 from J, leaving 11 bases between them. DNA for the CDR3: TGTGCCAGCAGCTTCCAGGGGTCGACCTACGAGCAGTACTTC. Protein: CASSFQGSTYEQYF.